The next 21 T cell receptor beta chains were all read from a single sample in a study of T cell repertoires in cytomegalovirus infection. TCRdb processed the reads anew with MiXCR; each CDR3 protein has one entry. The sample carries approximately 500,000 distinct CDR3 sequences, 16% recorded once. The sequenced sample consisted of CD8+ T cells from PBMCs. The receptors come from a human donor in good health (CMV status not recorded). Some clones in this sample may be carry-over from other donors' samples.

This clonotype came up many times. The chain combines TRBV7-2 with TRBJ1-4; D gene unclear. This CDR3 region has 15 residues. With 4 bases removed from V and 8 bases from J, the gap between germline ends came to 17 bases. Looked up from germline, CDR1 is SGHTA and CDR2 is FQGNSA. CDR3 in amino acids: CASSSTGILGEKLFF. The CDR3 nucleotides read TGTGCCAGCAGCTCAACCGGGATTCTGGGCGAAAAACTGTTTTTT.

V and J are TRBV10-3 and TRBJ1-2; tentative D call: TRBD1 (5 bases). Germline lookup yields CDR1 ENHRY and CDR2 SYGVKD. This CDR3 is built from 16 residues. Between the trimmed V and J ends, which lost 2 bases and 4 bases, there was a span of 17 bases. The CDR3 is CAISETGRGRSYGYTF. CDR3 nucleotides: TGTGCCATCAGTGAGACCGGAAGGGGAAGAAGCTATGGCTACACCTTC.

This clonotype came up many times. The CDR3 region is CASSFGTVYEQYF. The CDR3 coding sequence is TGTGCCAGCAGCTTTGGGACAGTCTACGAGCAGTACTTC. The chain carries TRBV11-2 and TRBJ2-7; 7 bases are a match to TRBD1. CDR1 is SGHAT and CDR2 is FQNNGV in the germline V gene. V gave up 3 bases and J gave up 3 bases; unmatched junction bases: 2. This CDR3 is 13 amino acids long.

On this clonotype: A read error may explain this, as a much larger clone is one base away. The chain employs TRBV7-9 and TRBJ2-5; D possibly corresponds to TRBD2 (5 bases). The V gene's germline CDR1 is SEHNR and CDR2 FQNEAQ (reference sequence). The CDR3 has 13 amino acids. The germline V and J ends were trimmed by 3 bases and 5 bases, with 10 bases remaining between them. The CDR3 loop reads CASSLPSSETQYF. The CDR3 bases are TGTGCCAGCAGCTTGCCTAGCTCGGAGACCCAGTACTTC. The full variable domain, with the rest looked up from reference TRBV7-9 and TRBJ2-5, is DTGVSQNPRHKITKRGQNVTFRCDPISEHNRLYWYRQTLGQGPEFLTYFQNEAQLEKSRLLSDRFSAERPKGSFSTLEIQRTEQGDSAMYLCASSLPSSETQYFGPGTRLLVL.

The sample holds a few counts of this clonotype. The chain links TRBV15 to TRBJ1-1; D uncertain. The V end lost 6 bases, the J end lost 4 bases, and 15 bases lay between the germline ends. This CDR3 region has 14 residues. CDR1 is LNHNV and CDR2 is YYDKDF in the germline V gene (reference sequence). The CDR3 loop reads CATRPSRTLTEAFF. The CDR3 region has the DNA TGTGCCACCAGACCGTCGCGGACCCTCACTGAAGCTTTCTTT.

About this clonotype: The CDR3 does not end in the conserved phenylalanine or tryptophan, so this is likely a read error. This chain's CDR3 is CASSAREPPYEQYL. DNA of the CDR3: TGTGCCAGCAGCGCCAGGGAACCCCCCTACGAGCAGTACTTA. The chain couples TRBV9 to TRBJ2-7; TRBD1 might be the D (5 bases). The CDR3 runs 14 residues. The germline V and J ends were trimmed by 3 bases and 2 bases, with 12 bases remaining between them. Germline V CDR1 and CDR2: SGDLS, YYNGEE.

The chain recombines TRBV27 with TRBJ2-1; perhaps TRBD1 as D (6 bases). The V end was cut by 3 bases, the J end by 0 bases, with 12 bases between. CDR1 MNHEY and CDR2 SMNVEV come from the germline V gene (reference sequence). The CDR3 is 16 amino acids. Written as DNA, the CDR3 is TGTGCCAGCAGTTTGGGACAAACGAGCTCCTACAATGAGCAGTTCTTC. As protein: CASSLGQTSSYNEQFF.

This chain connects TRBV4-1 to TRBJ2-7; tentatively, D is TRBD2 (6 bases). This CDR3 has 16 amino acids. Between the trimmed V and J ends, which lost 2 bases and 1 base, there was a span of 15 bases. Germline values: CDR1 MGHRA, CDR2 YSYEKL. The CDR3 region is CASSQNSGTPSYEQYF. CDR3 nucleotide sequence: TGCGCCAGCAGCCAAAATAGCGGAACACCTTCCTACGAGCAGTACTTC.

There are many counts of this clonotype. V and J are TRBV6-5 and TRBJ2-6; 7 bases agree with TRBD1. CDR1 is MNHEY, CDR2 SVGAGI, per germline. The CDR3 has 16 amino acids. J lost 0 bases, V lost 5 bases, and 4 bases had no gene match. CDR3 bases: TGTGCCAGCAGTACAGGGGAGTACTCTGGGGCCAACGTCCTGACTTTC. This gives the protein CASSTGEYSGANVLTF.

This clonotype was detected ten times or more. The genes are TRBV6-2 or TRBV6-3 and TRBJ2-1; D is possibly TRBD1 or TRBD2 (5 bases each). Germline V lookup: CDR1 MNHEY, CDR2 SVGEGT. Trimming removed 5 bases from V and 3 bases from J, with 20 bases in between. The CDR3 is made up of 17 amino acids. The CDR3 bases are TGTGCCAGCAGTCGCCCTCGGGACCGGCCCGTCTACAATGAGCAGTTCTTC. It specifies CASSRPRDRPVYNEQFF.

This clonotype was found many times. This chain links TRBV7-3 with TRBJ2-2, with D maybe TRBD2 (5 bases). V lost 0 bases, J lost 5 bases, and 10 bases lay in between. The CDR3 loop spans 15 amino acids. Germline CDR1 reads SGHTA; CDR2 reads FQGTGA. The CDR3 here is CASSLTRTGTGELFF. CDR3 bases: TGTGCCAGCAGCTTAACGAGGACGGGGACCGGGGAGCTGTTTTTT.

This clonotype occurred many times. This chain uses TRBV12-3 or TRBV12-4 with TRBJ2-3; a weak D match, TRBD1 (6 bases). The ends were cut back, 6 bases at V and 3 bases at J, with 19 bases in the middle. The length of the CDR3 is 16 residues. The CDR3 coding sequence is TGTGCCAGCAGCTACCCGACAGGTCCTGGTACAGATACGCAGTATTTT. Protein sequence: CASSYPTGPGTDTQYF.

This clonotype was detected only a few times. The chain uses TRBV18 and TRBJ2-7; D uncertain. V was trimmed by 4 bases and J by 2 bases, leaving 12 bases between them. CDR1 is KGHSH and CDR2 is LQKENI in the germline V gene. The CDR3 covers 14 residues. This chain's CDR3 is CASSQRTDTYEQYF. DNA for the CDR3: TGTGCCAGCTCACAGAGGACGGATACCTACGAGCAGTACTTC.

This clonotype has ten or more counts. The chain couples TRBV27 to TRBJ1-2; D remains ambiguous. The CDR3 consists of 12 residues. Germline V gene data show CDR1 as MNHEY and CDR2 as SMNVEV (reference sequence). V gave up 10 bases and J gave up 8 bases, with 17 bases separating them. CDR3 nucleotide sequence: TGTGCCACATTTGGCGACGTCTACGGCTACACCTTC. The encoded protein is CATFGDVYGYTF.

This clonotype was found many times. This sequence joins TRBV7-9 and TRBJ2-3; D gene uncertain. The CDR3 has 14 amino acids. The germline CDR1 and CDR2 sequences are SEHNR and FQNEAQ (reference sequence). Trimming left V 0 bases short and J 1 base short, with 5 bases between. The CDR3 bases are TGTGCCAGCAGCTTAGCCGATGGCACAGATACGCAGTATTTT. It codes for CASSLADGTDTQYF.

This clonotype appeared many times. The V and J genes are TRBV7-9 and TRBJ2-1; 8 bases fit TRBD2. Germline V gives CDR1 SEHNR, CDR2 FQNEAQ (reference sequence). The trim removed 3 bases at V and 6 bases at J, leaving 7 bases unmatched. The CDR3 is made up of 15 amino acids. CDR3 bases: TGTGCCAGCAGCTTTGAGGGACTAGTCCCCAATGAGCAGTTCTTC. This encodes CASSFEGLVPNEQFF.

This clonotype was seen many times. V gene TRBV19 combines with J gene TRBJ1-1; tentative D call: TRBD1 (6 bases). This CDR3 spans 13 amino acids. The germline V gene encodes CDR1 LNHDA and CDR2 SQIVND (reference sequence). V lost 8 bases, J lost 5 bases, and 15 bases lay in between. CDR3 sequence (DNA): TGTGCCAGTTCAACAGGGAAGTGGACTGAAGCTTTCTTT. Translated, it gives CASSTGKWTEAFF.

This clonotype was recorded at least ten times. The CDR3 is CAISETTGGGEKLFF. CDR3 bases: TGTGCCATCAGTGAGACGACAGGGGGAGGTGAAAAACTGTTTTTT. The chain is built from TRBV10-3 and TRBJ1-4; 9 positions agree with TRBD1. V dropped 2 bases and J dropped 7; count of bases not matched to a gene: 5. Germline values: CDR1 ENHRY, CDR2 SYGVKD. There are 15 residues in the CDR3.

There are many counts of this clonotype. The rearrangement links TRBV5-6 to TRBJ1-2; TRBD1 matches at 9 bases. The germline V gene encodes CDR1 SGHDT and CDR2 YYEEEE. Trimming took 4 bases from V and 4 from J; bases not matched to a gene: 8. This CDR3 is 15 amino acids long. The CDR3 sequence is CASSKGTGLIYGYTF. The CDR3 coding sequence is TGTGCCAGCAGCAAAGGGACAGGGCTAATCTATGGCTACACCTTC.

This clonotype has at least ten counts. This rearrangement joins TRBV20-1 to TRBJ1-3, with 10 bases matching TRBD1. From germline, CDR1 is DFQATT and CDR2 SNEGSKA (reference sequence). The CDR3 is 16 residues long. V was pared by 2 bases and J by 3 bases, with 7 bases of the junction left unmatched. In DNA, the CDR3 is TGCAGTGCTAGATCCCGGACAGGGGGAGTTGGAAACACCATATATTTT. Protein sequence: CSARSRTGGVGNTIYF.

This clonotype was seen a handful of times. V gene TRBV7-7 combines with J gene TRBJ2-5; possible D gene TRBD1, 5 bases. V was cut by 3 bases and J by 1 base, with 12 bases left in between. Germline V lookup: CDR1 SSHAT, CDR2 FNYEAQ (reference sequence). This CDR3 is 15 amino acids long. CDR3: CASSLSDSPQETQYF. CDR3 DNA sequence: TGTGCCAGCAGCTTGTCAGACAGCCCCCAAGAGACCCAGTACTTC.